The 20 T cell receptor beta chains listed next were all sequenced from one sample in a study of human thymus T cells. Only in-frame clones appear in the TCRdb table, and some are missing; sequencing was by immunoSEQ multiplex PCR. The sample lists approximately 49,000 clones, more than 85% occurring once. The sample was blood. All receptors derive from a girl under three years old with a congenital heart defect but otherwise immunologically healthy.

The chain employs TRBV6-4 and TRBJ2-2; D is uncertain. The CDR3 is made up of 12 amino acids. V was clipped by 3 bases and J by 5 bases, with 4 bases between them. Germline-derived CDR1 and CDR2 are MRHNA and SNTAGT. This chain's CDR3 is CASSEGTGELFF. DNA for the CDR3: TGTGCCAGCAGTGAAGGGACCGGGGAGCTGTTTTTT.

Here the CDR3 reads CASSYSKRTYEQYF. The CDR3 bases are TGTGCCAGCAGTTACTCCAAGCGGACCTACGAGCAGTACTTC. The V call is TRBV6-6, the J call TRBJ2-7, with a weak D call TRBD2 (5 bases). CDR3 size: 14 residues. CDR1 and CDR2 (germline): MNHNY, SVGAGI (reference sequence). V lost 0 bases, J lost 2 bases, and 8 bases lay in between.

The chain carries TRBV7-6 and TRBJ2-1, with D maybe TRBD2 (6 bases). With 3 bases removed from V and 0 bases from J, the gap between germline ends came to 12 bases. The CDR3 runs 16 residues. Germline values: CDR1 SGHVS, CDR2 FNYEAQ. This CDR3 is CASSFRGLSSYNEQFF. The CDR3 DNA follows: TGTGCCAGCAGCTTCCGGGGGTTGAGCTCCTACAATGAGCAGTTCTTC.

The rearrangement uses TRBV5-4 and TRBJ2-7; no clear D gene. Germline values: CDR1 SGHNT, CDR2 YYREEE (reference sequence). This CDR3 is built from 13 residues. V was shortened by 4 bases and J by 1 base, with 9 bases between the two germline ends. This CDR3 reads CASSLVLSYEQYF. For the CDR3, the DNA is TGTGCCAGCAGCCTCGTGTTATCCTACGAGCAGTACTTC.

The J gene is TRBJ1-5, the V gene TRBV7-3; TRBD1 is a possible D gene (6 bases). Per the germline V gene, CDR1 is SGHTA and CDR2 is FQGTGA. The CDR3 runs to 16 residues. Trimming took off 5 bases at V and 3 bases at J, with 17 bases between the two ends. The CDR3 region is CASSLQQGKDNQPQHF. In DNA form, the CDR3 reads TGTGCCAGCAGCCTACAACAGGGTAAGGACAATCAGCCCCAGCATTTT.

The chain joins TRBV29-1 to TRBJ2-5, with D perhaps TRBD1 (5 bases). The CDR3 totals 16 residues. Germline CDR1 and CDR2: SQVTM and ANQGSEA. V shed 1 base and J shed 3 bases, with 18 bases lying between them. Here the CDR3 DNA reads TGCAGCGTTGAAGCGCAAGTCGTGGGGCATGAAGAGACCCAGTACTTC. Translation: CSVEAQVVGHEETQYF.

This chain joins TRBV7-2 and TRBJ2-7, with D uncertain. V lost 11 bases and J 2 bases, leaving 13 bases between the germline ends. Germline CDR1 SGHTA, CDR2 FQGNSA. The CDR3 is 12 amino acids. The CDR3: CAAPKTAYEQYF. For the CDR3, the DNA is TGTGCCGCTCCCAAGACGGCCTACGAGCAGTACTTC.

CDR3 residues: CARTWGLATGGEQYF. CDR3 in DNA: TGTGCCAGAACCTGGGGGCTAGCGACCGGAGGCGAGCAGTACTTC. The chain has TRBV27 and TRBJ2-7; either TRBD1 or TRBD2 may supply D (6 bases each). Germline lookup yields CDR1 MNHEY and CDR2 SMNVEV (reference sequence). The CDR3 has 15 amino acids. The germline V and J ends were trimmed by 9 bases and 6 bases, with 24 bases remaining between them.

DNA of the CDR3: TGTGCCAGCGGGAGCTACCTCGCGGCAGAAAAACTGTTTTTT. It yields the protein CASGSYLAAEKLFF. The chain recombines TRBV25-1 with TRBJ1-4; no definite D call. V lost 8 bases and J 8 bases, leaving 18 bases between the germline ends. Per germline, CDR1 MGHDK and CDR2 SYGVNS. The CDR3 is 14 residues long. Complete variable domain (other parts from reference TRBV25-1 and TRBJ1-4): EADIYQTPRYLVIGTGKKITLECSQTMGHDKMYWYQQDPGMELHLIHYSYGVNSTEKGDLSSESTVSRIRTEHFPLTLESARPSHTSQYLCASGSYLAAEKLFFGSGTQLSVL.

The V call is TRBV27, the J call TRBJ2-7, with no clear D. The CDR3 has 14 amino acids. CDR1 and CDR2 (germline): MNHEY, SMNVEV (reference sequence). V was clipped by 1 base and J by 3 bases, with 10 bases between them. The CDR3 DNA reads TGTGCCAGCAGTTTATACATAGATCACTACGAGCAGTACTTC. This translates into CASSLYIDHYEQYF.

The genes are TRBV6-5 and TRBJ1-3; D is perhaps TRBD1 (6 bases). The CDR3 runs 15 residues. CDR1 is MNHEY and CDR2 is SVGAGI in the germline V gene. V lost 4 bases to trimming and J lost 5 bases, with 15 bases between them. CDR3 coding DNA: TGTGCCAGCAGTTCCCACGGGACACCGAGAAACACCATATATTTT. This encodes CASSSHGTPRNTIYF.

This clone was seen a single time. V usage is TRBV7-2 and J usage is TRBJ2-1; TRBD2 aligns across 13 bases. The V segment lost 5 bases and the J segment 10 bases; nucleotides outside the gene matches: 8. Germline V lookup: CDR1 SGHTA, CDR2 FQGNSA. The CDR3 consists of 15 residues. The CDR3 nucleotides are TGTGCCAGCAGCCCCCCTCCGGGACTAGCGGGGGAGCAGTTCTTC. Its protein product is CASSPPPGLAGEQFF.

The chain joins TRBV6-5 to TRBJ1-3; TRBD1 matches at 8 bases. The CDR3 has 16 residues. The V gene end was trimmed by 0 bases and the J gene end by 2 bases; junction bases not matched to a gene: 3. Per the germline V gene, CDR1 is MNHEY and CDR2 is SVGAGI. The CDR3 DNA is TGTGCCAGCAGTTACTCCGGACAGGGAACTGGAAACACCATATATTTT. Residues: CASSYSGQGTGNTIYF.

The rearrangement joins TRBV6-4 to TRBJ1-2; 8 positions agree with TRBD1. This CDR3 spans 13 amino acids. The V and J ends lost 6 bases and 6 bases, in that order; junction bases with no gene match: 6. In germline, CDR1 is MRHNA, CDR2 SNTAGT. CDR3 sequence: CASRDSRGHGYTF. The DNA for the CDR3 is TGTGCCAGCAGAGATTCCAGGGGGCATGGCTACACCTTC.

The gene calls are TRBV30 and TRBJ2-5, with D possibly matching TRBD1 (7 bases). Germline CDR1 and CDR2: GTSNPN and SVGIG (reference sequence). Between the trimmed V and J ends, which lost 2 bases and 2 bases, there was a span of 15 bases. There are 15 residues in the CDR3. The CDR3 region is CAWSQWRGQQETQYF. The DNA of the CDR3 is TGTGCCTGGAGTCAATGGAGGGGGCAACAAGAGACCCAGTACTTC.

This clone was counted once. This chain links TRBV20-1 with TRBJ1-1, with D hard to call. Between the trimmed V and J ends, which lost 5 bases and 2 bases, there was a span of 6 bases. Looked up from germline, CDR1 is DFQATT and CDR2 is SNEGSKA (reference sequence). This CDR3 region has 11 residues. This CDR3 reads CSAWFNTEAFF. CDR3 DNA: TGCAGTGCTTGGTTTAACACTGAAGCTTTCTTT.

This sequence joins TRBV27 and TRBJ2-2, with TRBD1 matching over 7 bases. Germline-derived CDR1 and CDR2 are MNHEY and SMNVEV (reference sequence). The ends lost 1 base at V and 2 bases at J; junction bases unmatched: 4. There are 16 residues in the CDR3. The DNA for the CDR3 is TGTGCCAGCAGTTTATACGGGACAGCCAACACCGGGGAGCTGTTTTTT. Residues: CASSLYGTANTGELFF.

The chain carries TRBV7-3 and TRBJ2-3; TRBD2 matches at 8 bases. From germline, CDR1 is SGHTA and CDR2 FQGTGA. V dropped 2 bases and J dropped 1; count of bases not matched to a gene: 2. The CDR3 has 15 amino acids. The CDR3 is CASSLGRGGTDTQYF. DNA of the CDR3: TGTGCCAGCAGCTTAGGGCGGGGGGGCACAGATACGCAGTATTTT. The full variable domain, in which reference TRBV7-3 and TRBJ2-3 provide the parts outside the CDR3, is GAGVSQTPSNKVTEKGKYVELRCDPISGHTALYWYRQSLGQGPEFLIYFQGTGAADDSGLPNDRFFAVRPEGSVSTLKIQRTERGDSAVYLCASSLGRGGTDTQYFGPGTRLTVL.

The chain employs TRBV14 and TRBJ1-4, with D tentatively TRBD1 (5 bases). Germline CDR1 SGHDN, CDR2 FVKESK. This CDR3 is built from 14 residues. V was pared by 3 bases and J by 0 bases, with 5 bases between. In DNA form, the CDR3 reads TGTGCCAGCAGCCACAGGGCAACTAATGAAAAACTGTTTTTT. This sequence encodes CASSHRATNEKLFF. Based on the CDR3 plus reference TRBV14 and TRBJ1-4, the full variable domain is EAGVTQFPSHSVIEKGQTVTLRCDPISGHDNLYWYRRVMGKEIKFLLHFVKESKQDESGMPNNRFLAERTGGTYSTLKVQPAELEDSGVYFCASSHRATNEKLFFGSGTQLSVL.

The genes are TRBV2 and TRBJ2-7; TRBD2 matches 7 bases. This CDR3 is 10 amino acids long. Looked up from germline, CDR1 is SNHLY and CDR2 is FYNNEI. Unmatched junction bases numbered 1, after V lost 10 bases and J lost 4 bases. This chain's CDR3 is CATSGYEQYF. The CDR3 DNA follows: TGTGCCACTAGCGGTTACGAGCAGTACTTC.